These 20 T cell receptor beta chains share one sample of origin, sequenced in a study of naive and memory T cell subsets. The beta constant-region primer was an equimolar mix of two oligonucleotides covering TRBC1 and TRBC2. Ligated cDNA was amplified by four rounds of PCR with nested alpha and beta constant-region primers and SP2. Using its own MiXCR run on the UMI-ligation and nested PCR reads, TCRdb lists one record per CDR3 protein. The sample consists of some 83,000 distinct CDR3 sequences, about 9.9% of them appearing once. The sequenced sample was naive CD8+ T cells from blood. The receptors were gathered from a human donor in good health.

The rearrangement joins TRBV29-1 to TRBJ2-1; TRBD2 matches at 7 bases. CDR1 and CDR2 from the germline V gene are SQVTM and ANQGSEA. The CDR3 length is 13 residues. After removal of 3 bases from V and 9 bases from J, the junction contained 8 bases not matched to a gene. This CDR3 reads CSVEAGETGEQFF. The DNA for the CDR3 is TGCAGCGTTGAGGCGGGAGAGACGGGTGAGCAGTTCTTC.

This clonotype was counted at least ten times. The chain carries TRBV20-1 and TRBJ1-6; 8 bases fit TRBD1. V was clipped by 0 bases and J by 7 bases; unmatched bases: 2. Germline V CDR1 and CDR2: DFQATT, SNEGSKA (reference sequence). The CDR3 is made up of 14 amino acids. The CDR3 DNA reads TGCAGTGCTAGAGATACAGGGGGGAATTCACCCCTCCACTTT. It codes for CSARDTGGNSPLHF.

This clonotype was found a few times. The V gene is TRBV28, the J gene TRBJ1-5; the D gene is possibly TRBD1 (5 bases). Germline V gives CDR1 MDHEN, CDR2 SYDVKM. Trimming cost V 5 bases and J 7 bases, with 15 bases left between them. This CDR3 has 14 residues. Here the CDR3 DNA reads TGTGCCAGCAGTCCAGCAGGGTTGTACCAGCCCCAGCATTTT. This encodes CASSPAGLYQPQHF.

This clonotype occurred a few times. The CDR3 reads CASSQWPGEGEAFF. The CDR3 nucleotides read TGCGCCAGCAGCCAGTGGCCAGGGGAGGGTGAAGCTTTCTTT. The J gene is TRBJ1-1, the V gene TRBV4-1; D is possibly TRBD1 (6 bases). In germline, CDR1 is MGHRA, CDR2 YSYEKL. This CDR3 has 14 amino acids. V was pared by 3 bases and J by 7 bases, with 15 bases between.

This clonotype occurred many times. V is TRBV29-1 and J is TRBJ2-5; 9 bases agree with TRBD2. This CDR3 region has 13 residues. Per the germline V gene, CDR1 is SQVTM and CDR2 is ANQGSEA. The trim removed 3 bases at V and 5 bases at J, leaving 4 bases unmatched. The CDR3 protein is CSVDGLASETQYF. The CDR3 DNA is TGCAGCGTTGACGGACTAGCGAGTGAGACCCAGTACTTC.

This clonotype showed up many times. This rearrangement joins TRBV29-1 to TRBJ2-7, with D possibly matching TRBD2 (5 bases). This CDR3 is built from 15 residues. Trimming took 7 bases from V and 2 from J, leaving 21 bases between them. CDR1 and CDR2 from the germline V gene are SQVTM and ANQGSEA. CDR3: CSAVGPAVPTYEQYF. CDR3 DNA: TGCAGCGCTGTCGGGCCAGCGGTACCCACCTACGAGCAGTACTTC.

The V gene is TRBV20-1, the J gene TRBJ2-5, with D tentatively TRBD2 (5 bases). V lost 5 bases and J 3 bases, leaving 13 bases between the germline ends. This CDR3 contains 13 residues. Germline-derived CDR1 and CDR2 are DFQATT and SNEGSKA (reference sequence). The CDR3 nucleotides are TGCAGTGCTTCCCAACCCGGGAAAGAGACCCAGTACTTC. It yields the protein CSASQPGKETQYF.

V usage is TRBV2 and J usage is TRBJ1-2; 8 bases align to TRBD1. J lost 4 bases, V lost 8 bases, and 3 bases had no gene match. The CDR3 has 12 residues. Germline values: CDR1 SNHLY, CDR2 FYNNEI. CDR3 sequence: CASRDRIYGYTF. The CDR3 region has the DNA TGTGCCAGCCGGGACAGGATCTATGGCTACACCTTC.

This clonotype was counted a single time. This sequence may be a read error, since a much larger clone differs from it by one base. The rearrangement links TRBV5-6 to TRBJ2-7; possibly TRBD1 or TRBD2 for D (5 bases each). Germline values: CDR1 SGHDT, CDR2 YYEEEE. The CDR3 is made up of 13 amino acids. CDR3 DNA sequence: TGTGCCAGCAACTTGGGGGTTGGCTACGAGCAGTACTTC. As protein: CASNLGVGYEQYF.

This clonotype was observed a handful of times. This rearrangement joins TRBV29-1 to TRBJ2-7; D is uncertain. The CDR3 is 11 amino acids. Trimming removed 6 bases at V and 4 bases at J, with 10 bases between. CDR1 and CDR2 from the germline V gene are SQVTM and ANQGSEA. CDR3 protein: CSVHDGYEQYF. CDR3 sequence (DNA): TGCAGCGTCCACGACGGGTACGAGCAGTACTTC.

This clonotype was observed at least ten times. In DNA form, the CDR3 reads TGTGCCAGCAGCTTAGAAGCCAGCTCCTACGAGCAGTACTTC. It specifies CASSLEASSYEQYF. This sequence joins TRBV7-8 and TRBJ2-7, with D unclear. Germline values: CDR1 SGHVS, CDR2 FQNEAQ. This CDR3 spans 14 amino acids. V was shortened by 1 base and J by 0 bases, with 7 bases between the two germline ends.

This clonotype came up many times. The chain is built from TRBV27 and TRBJ2-7; 7 bases line up with TRBD1. The CDR3 extends over 13 amino acids. V lost 2 bases, J lost 6 bases, and 4 bases stayed unmatched. Germline CDR1 reads MNHEY; CDR2 reads SMNVEV (reference sequence). CDR3 amino acids: CASSLDRAGEQYF. The DNA of the CDR3 is TGTGCCAGCAGTTTAGACAGGGCCGGCGAGCAGTACTTC.

This clonotype was seen ten or more times. V usage is TRBV6-6 and J usage is TRBJ2-7; D is undetermined. V gave up 9 bases and J gave up 3 bases, with 9 bases separating them. This CDR3 contains 11 residues. Per the germline V gene, CDR1 is MNHNY and CDR2 is SVGAGI (reference sequence). CDR3 protein: CASGPDYEQYF. The DNA of the CDR3 is TGTGCCAGTGGCCCGGACTACGAGCAGTACTTC.

This clonotype occurred a few times. This chain uses TRBV6-8 with TRBJ2-7, with D hard to call. Trimming took 0 bases from V and 6 from J, leaving 3 bases between them. The CDR3 extends over 11 amino acids. CDR1 and CDR2 (germline): MNHGY, SAAAGT. The CDR3 DNA reads as TGTGCCAGCAGTTACTCGAGCGAGCAGTACTTC. Amino acid sequence: CASSYSSEQYF.

This clonotype was seen ten or more times. The chain carries TRBV7-9 and TRBJ1-2; D is unresolved. CDR3 length: 13 residues. Trimming removed 5 bases from V and 0 bases from J, with 7 bases in between. Looked up from germline, CDR1 is SEHNR and CDR2 is FQNEAQ (reference sequence). CDR3 sequence: CASSLHPNYGYTF. The CDR3 nucleotides read TGTGCCAGCAGCCTACACCCTAACTATGGCTACACCTTC.

This clonotype was seen at least ten times. This sequence joins TRBV9 and TRBJ1-2, with D perhaps matching TRBD1 (5 bases). V was clipped by 6 bases and J by 2 bases, with 11 bases between them. The CDR3 is 13 residues long. The germline V gene encodes CDR1 SGDLS and CDR2 YYNGEE. The DNA for the CDR3 is TGTGCCAGCAAAGCAGGGCCCAACTATGGCTACACCTTC. It translates to CASKAGPNYGYTF.

In this sample, this clonotype turned up many times. The chain employs TRBV29-1 and TRBJ2-7, with 7 bases aligning to TRBD2. The V gene's germline CDR1 is SQVTM and CDR2 ANQGSEA. The V and J ends lost 4 bases and 0 bases, in that order; junction bases with no gene match: 3. This CDR3 contains 13 residues. The CDR3 sequence: CSVVRDYSYEQYF. As DNA, the CDR3 is TGCAGCGTTGTTCGGGACTACTCCTACGAGCAGTACTTC.

In its sample, this clonotype was seen a few times. The chain joins TRBV7-6 to TRBJ2-7, with 7 bases lining up with TRBD2. The CDR3 runs 15 residues. CDR1 is SGHVS and CDR2 is FNYEAQ in the germline V gene. Trimming at V came to 0 bases and at J to 2 bases, leaving 4 bases not matched to a gene. The CDR3 sequence is CASSLASGPPYEQYF. The DNA for the CDR3 is TGTGCCAGCAGCTTAGCTAGCGGGCCACCCTACGAGCAGTACTTC.

The sample holds a few counts of this clonotype. This chain uses TRBV7-8 with TRBJ2-7; D tentatively fits TRBD1 or TRBD2 (5 bases each). Trimming stripped 2 bases from V and 4 bases from J, with 18 bases between. Per the germline V gene, CDR1 is SGHVS and CDR2 is FQNEAQ. This CDR3 spans 16 amino acids. The CDR3: CASSLISGIGDYEQYF. For the CDR3, the DNA is TGTGCCAGCAGCTTAATTTCGGGGATAGGGGATTACGAGCAGTACTTC.

This clonotype was seen more than once but under ten times. The chain employs TRBV29-1 and TRBJ2-5; D is perhaps TRBD1 (6 bases). The CDR3 runs 14 residues. Trimming stripped 0 bases from V and 7 bases from J, with 15 bases between. CDR1 is SQVTM and CDR2 is ANQGSEA in the germline V gene. CDR3 loop: CSVEDGAGVGTQYF. Written as DNA, the CDR3 is TGCAGCGTTGAAGACGGCGCAGGGGTTGGGACCCAGTACTTC.